A single sample gave rise to the 23 T cell receptor beta chains below, sequenced in a study of blood T cell repertoires in COVID-19. The method was immunoSEQ multiplex PCR; TCRdb's version includes in-frame clones alone and lacks a portion of them. The table has around 450,000 clones, 90% seen once. The specimen was PBMCs or T cells enriched from blood (not recorded which). Receptors originate from a man aged 18 to 29 who had recovered from COVID-19.

CDR3 in DNA: TGTGCCAGCAGCCCCTCGGGGGAGGGCGTAGTCTGGAACACCATATATTTT. It translates to CASSPSGEGVVWNTIYF. J is TRBJ1-3 and V is TRBV3-1 (or the pseudogene TRBV3-2), with D maybe TRBD1 (5 bases). Germline V gives CDR1 LGHDT, CDR2 YNNKEL (reference sequence). V lost 4 bases to trimming and J lost 7 bases, with 23 bases between them. There are 17 residues in the CDR3.

The chain carries TRBV19 and TRBJ1-3; D not resolved. CDR1 and CDR2 (germline): LNHDA, SQIVND (reference sequence). This CDR3 region has 11 residues. Trimming cost V 10 bases and J 4 bases, with 8 bases left between them. The CDR3 protein is CATEGGNTIYF. CDR3 sequence (DNA): TGTGCCACCGAGGGAGGAAACACCATATATTTT. Using reference TRBV19 and TRBJ1-3 for the parts outside the CDR3, the full variable domain is DGGITQSPKYLFRKEGQNVTLSCEQNLNHDAMYWYRQDPGQGLRLIYYSQIVNDFQKGDIAEGYSVSREKKESFPLTVTSAQKNPTAFYLCATEGGNTIYFGEGSWLTVV.

The J gene is TRBJ2-7, the V gene TRBV6-1, with D maybe TRBD2 (6 bases). The CDR3 loop spans 15 amino acids. Germline V gene data show CDR1 as MNHNS and CDR2 as SASEGT. Trimming left V 1 base short and J 3 bases short, with 13 bases between. CDR3 DNA: TGTGCCAGCAGTGAAGTTGGGGGGAGTGGCTACGAGCAGTACTTC. Its protein product is CASSEVGGSGYEQYF.

This chain links TRBV19 with TRBJ1-6; unclear D gene. The germline CDR1 and CDR2 sequences are LNHDA and SQIVND (reference sequence). The V end was cut by 3 bases, the J end by 8 bases, with 17 bases between. The CDR3 covers 16 residues. This chain's CDR3 is CASSISGTLLDSPLHF. CDR3 DNA sequence: TGTGCCAGTAGTATTTCGGGAACACTGTTAGATTCACCCCTCCACTTT.

V is TRBV27 and J is TRBJ2-1; 8 bases map to TRBD2. Unmatched junction bases numbered 15, after V lost 8 bases and J lost 6 bases. CDR3 size: 16 residues. CDR1 MNHEY and CDR2 SMNVEV come from the germline V gene (reference sequence). The CDR3 bases are TGTGCCAGCCGTGTTGCGGGGGGTCAACCTTCCAATGAGCAGTTCTTC. Its translation is CASRVAGGQPSNEQFF.

This clone has at least ten counts. The chain uses TRBV3-1 (or the pseudogene TRBV3-2) and TRBJ1-1; D gene ambiguous. This CDR3 is 16 amino acids long. Trimming took off 0 bases at V and 3 bases at J, with 14 bases between the two ends. CDR1 and CDR2 (germline): LGHDT, YNNKEL (reference sequence). CDR3 sequence reads: CASSQEIRGVDTEAFF. The DNA for the CDR3 is TGTGCCAGCAGCCAAGAGATTCGGGGTGTTGACACTGAAGCTTTCTTT.

V is TRBV9 and J is TRBJ1-5; D is uncertain. Germline assignment: CDR1 SGDLS and CDR2 YYNGEE. The CDR3 has 16 amino acids. V dropped 6 bases and J dropped 1 base, with 17 bases sitting between them. The CDR3 spells CASKSPRAGSNQPQHF. For the CDR3, the DNA is TGTGCCAGCAAATCCCCACGCGCGGGGAGCAATCAGCCCCAGCATTTT.

V is TRBV21-1 and J is TRBJ1-5. TRBV21-1 is deemed a pseudogene. The CDR3 is made up of 16 amino acids. The CDR3 loop is CASSKIESRSNQPQHF. In DNA, the CDR3 is TGTGCCAGCAGCAAAATCGAGTCGCGTAGCAATCAGCCCCAGCATTTT.

The V call is TRBV28, the J call TRBJ1-2; TRBD1 matches at 7 bases. V shed 5 bases and J 4 bases; nucleotides not matched to a gene: 4. Per the germline V gene, CDR1 is MDHEN and CDR2 is SYDVKM. The CDR3 is 13 amino acids. Here the CDR3 reads CASSGTASYGYTF. In nucleotides, the CDR3 is TGTGCCAGCAGTGGGACAGCTTCCTATGGCTACACCTTC.

The V and J genes are TRBV5-1 and TRBJ2-1, with TRBD2 identical over 8 bases. V dropped 2 bases and J dropped 4; count of bases not matched to a gene: 8. The CDR3 covers 16 residues. Per the germline V gene, CDR1 is SGHRS and CDR2 is YFSETQ. As DNA, the CDR3 is TGCGCCAGCAGCTTAGCCGGGACTAGTCAGTACAATGAGCAGTTCTTC. This translates into CASSLAGTSQYNEQFF.

This chain joins TRBV4-1 and TRBJ1-3; D is uncertain. The V gene lost 2 bases and the J gene lost 2 bases, with 16 bases spanning the gap. This CDR3 is built from 17 residues. Germline CDR1 reads MGHRA; CDR2 reads YSYEKL. CDR3 nucleotide sequence: TGCGCCAGCAGCCAACAAGATATGGGCAGTACTGGAAACACCATATATTTT. Amino acid sequence: CASSQQDMGSTGNTIYF.

DNA of the CDR3: TGTGCCAGCAGTCTATTGGACACCTTCTATGGCTACACCTTC. This codes for CASSLLDTFYGYTF. This chain links TRBV28 with TRBJ1-2; D is perhaps TRBD1 (5 bases). Germline V gene sequence: CDR1 MDHEN, CDR2 SYDVKM. The CDR3 extends over 14 amino acids. Deletions cut 5 bases from V and 4 bases from J, with 14 bases between.

The chain joins TRBV19 to TRBJ1-3, with 8 bases aligning to TRBD1. Germline CDR1 and CDR2: LNHDA and SQIVND (reference sequence). The CDR3 runs 16 residues. V lost 7 bases and J lost 2; bases outside the gene matches: 10. The CDR3 reads CASMKSGGTAGNTIYF. CDR3 nucleotide sequence: TGTGCCAGTATGAAGTCAGGGGGCACTGCTGGAAACACCATATATTTT.

CDR3: CASNLGTSGRQETQYF. CDR3 nucleotides: TGTGCCAGCAACCTAGGGACTAGCGGGAGGCAAGAGACCCAGTACTTC. The gene calls are TRBV7-9 and TRBJ2-5; the match to TRBD2 covers 15 bases. Trimming took 7 bases from V and 2 from J; bases not matched to a gene: 5. The CDR3 runs to 16 residues. Germline V gene sequence: CDR1 SEHNR, CDR2 FQNEAQ (reference sequence).

The rearrangement joins TRBV7-9 to TRBJ1-1; 7 bases map to TRBD1. Germline V gives CDR1 SEHNR, CDR2 FQNEAQ (reference sequence). CDR3 length: 13 amino acids. With 3 bases clipped from V and 6 bases from J, the junction kept 4 bases outside the gene matches. The CDR3 protein is CASSFPTGAEAFF. The CDR3 DNA is TGTGCCAGCAGCTTTCCCACAGGGGCTGAAGCTTTCTTT.

The chain carries TRBV19 and TRBJ1-1; D is unresolved. The CDR3 is 11 amino acids. The V and J ends lost 7 bases and 8 bases respectively, with 11 bases between them. Germline V CDR1 and CDR2: LNHDA, SQIVND (reference sequence). CDR3 amino acids: CASKYGREAFF. For the CDR3, the DNA is TGTGCCAGTAAATATGGGCGAGAAGCTTTCTTT.

CDR3 sequence (DNA): TGTGCCAGCAGTTTAATCGGGACAGGGTCGACTGAAAAACTGTTTTTT. This sequence encodes CASSLIGTGSTEKLFF. The V and J genes are TRBV28 and TRBJ1-4, with 9 bases that match TRBD1. This CDR3 spans 16 amino acids. The V segment lost 2 bases and the J segment 7 bases; nucleotides outside the gene matches: 8. Germline CDR1 is MDHEN and CDR2 is SYDVKM.

Regarding this clone: Other DNA sequences in the sample encode the same CDR3. V and J are TRBV27 and TRBJ1-2; 7 nucleotides match TRBD1. The germline CDR1 and CDR2 sequences are MNHEY and SMNVEV (reference sequence). J lost 4 bases, V lost 3 bases, and 2 bases had no gene match. This CDR3 is 13 amino acids long. The chain's CDR3 is CASSLQGGYGYTF. For the CDR3, the DNA is TGTGCCAGCAGTTTGCAGGGGGGCTATGGCTACACCTTC.

A word on this clone: Other nucleotide sequences from this sample produce the same CDR3. The V gene is TRBV7-3, the J gene TRBJ1-1; D remains unclear. The CDR3 covers 13 residues. Trimming stripped 3 bases from V and 2 bases from J, with 7 bases between. Germline V lookup: CDR1 SGHTA, CDR2 FQGTGA. The CDR3 nucleotides read TGTGCCAGCAGCTTGTCCTCTAACACTGAAGCTTTCTTT. It translates to CASSLSSNTEAFF. The whole variable domain, filled in from reference TRBV7-3 and TRBJ1-1, reads GAGVSQTPSNKVTEKGKYVELRCDPISGHTALYWYRQSLGQGPEFLIYFQGTGAADDSGLPNDRFFAVRPEGSVSTLKIQRTERGDSAVYLCASSLSSNTEAFFGQGTRLTVV.

The J gene is TRBJ1-1, the V gene TRBV11-3, with D hard to call. The length of the CDR3 is 11 residues. V was cut by 5 bases and J by 3 bases, with 4 bases left in between. The germline CDR1 and CDR2 sequences are SGHNT and YENEEA. CDR3 DNA: TGTGCCAGCAGCCGGGACACTGAAGCTTTCTTT. It codes for CASSRDTEAFF.

This rearrangement joins TRBV3-1 (or the pseudogene TRBV3-2) to TRBJ1-1, with D unresolved. Germline V gene sequence: CDR1 LGHDT, CDR2 YNNKEL (reference sequence). CDR3 length: 14 residues. Trimming took 4 bases from V and 6 from J, leaving 15 bases between them. CDR3 residues: CASSPPGWAAEAFF. In nucleotides, the CDR3 is TGTGCCAGCAGCCCCCCCGGATGGGCTGCTGAAGCTTTCTTT.

This chain joins TRBV5-4 and TRBJ1-6, with TRBD1 matching 8 bases. The CDR3 loop spans 16 amino acids. V trimming: 2 bases; J trimming: 10 bases; junction bases outside the gene matches: 11. The germline CDR1 and CDR2 sequences are SGHNT and YYREEE (reference sequence). The CDR3 spells CASSFAGGAPGSPLHF. The CDR3 DNA follows: TGTGCCAGCAGCTTCGCAGGGGGCGCCCCCGGATCACCCCTCCACTTT.

The genes are TRBV18 and TRBJ2-3; 7 nucleotides match TRBD1. From germline, CDR1 is KGHSH and CDR2 LQKENI. Losses at the gene ends were 4 bases for V and 2 bases for J; bases not matched to a gene: 3. The CDR3 is 14 amino acids. In nucleotides, the CDR3 is TGTGCCAGCTCACGGGACAGTTCCACAGATACGCAGTATTTT. This codes for CASSRDSSTDTQYF.